A single sample is the source of the 9 T cell receptor beta chains below, sequenced in a study of cytomegalovirus exposure and HLA in healthy donors. Use of 60 Vbeta and 13 Jbeta primers characterized the PCR. Generated by immunoSEQ multiplex PCR, the TCRdb table keeps only in-frame clones and is missing some. The profile covers 130,000 or so clones, with roughly 80% appearing a single time and about 1% taken by the ten largest. What was sequenced was PBMCs. The origin of the receptors is a woman aged 55-70 years in good health and CMV-seronegative.

This rearrangement joins TRBV13 to TRBJ2-4, with a weak D call TRBD2 (7 bases). Germline loops: CDR1 PRHDT, CDR2 FYEKMQ (reference sequence). The V gene lost 0 bases and the J gene lost 1 base, with 10 bases spanning the gap. CDR3 size: 16 residues. This CDR3 reads CASSLGGRGAKNIQYF. The CDR3 nucleotides are TGTGCCAGCAGCTTAGGTGGGAGGGGGGCCAAAAACATTCAGTACTTC.

This clone has more than one count but fewer than ten. The V gene is TRBV18, the J gene TRBJ2-3; 9 bases align to TRBD1. Germline V lookup: CDR1 KGHSH, CDR2 LQKENI. With V trimmed by 3 bases and J by 5 bases, 12 bases remained unmatched. The CDR3 length is 17 residues. Here the CDR3 DNA reads TGTGCCAGCTCACCCATATTCGACAGGGGGGACGGAGATACGCAGTATTTT. Amino acids: CASSPIFDRGDGDTQYF.

The chain uses TRBV6-5 and TRBJ1-5, with TRBD1 identical over 7 bases. Germline V gives CDR1 MNHEY, CDR2 SVGAGI. Trimming at V came to 6 bases and at J to 3 bases, leaving 11 bases not matched to a gene. The CDR3 has 16 residues. This chain's CDR3 is CASSYRSGGPNQPQHF. CDR3 sequence (DNA): TGTGCCAGCAGCTACAGATCAGGGGGGCCCAATCAGCCCCAGCATTTT.

The chain joins TRBV7-8 to TRBJ2-1, with 9 bases fitting TRBD1. This CDR3 is 17 amino acids long. The germline gives CDR1 SGHVS, CDR2 FQNEAQ. The V and J ends lost 3 bases and 4 bases, in that order; junction bases with no gene match: 10. CDR3 region: CASSFRLRDRDYNEQFF. DNA for the CDR3: TGTGCCAGCAGCTTTCGCCTCCGGGACAGGGATTACAATGAGCAGTTCTTC.

This chain joins TRBV4-1 and TRBJ2-7; the D gene is possibly TRBD1 (5 bases). Germline V gene lookup returns CDR1 MGHRA and CDR2 YSYEKL. Trimming removed 0 bases at V and 4 bases at J, with 10 bases between. The CDR3 has 14 amino acids. The CDR3 here is CASSQDWGSYEQYF. CDR3 nucleotide sequence: TGCGCCAGCAGCCAAGATTGGGGCTCGTACGAGCAGTACTTC.

This clone was counted only a few times. The chain couples TRBV29-1 to TRBJ2-7, with D possibly being TRBD2 (6 bases). The CDR3 has 14 residues. Germline V gene data show CDR1 as SQVTM and CDR2 as ANQGSEA. V dropped 4 bases and J dropped 6 bases, with 19 bases sitting between them. The CDR3 here is CSVGSLGTSPEQYF. Written as DNA, the CDR3 is TGCAGCGTTGGAAGCTTAGGGACTTCCCCCGAGCAGTACTTC.

This sequence joins TRBV15 and TRBJ1-3; maybe TRBD1 (6 bases). The CDR3 loop spans 16 amino acids. CDR1 is LNHNV and CDR2 is YYDKDF in the germline V gene (reference sequence). V was shortened by 0 bases and J by 4 bases, with 13 bases between the two germline ends. The CDR3 nucleotides are TGTGCCACCAGCAGAGATAAGGGGACAACGGGAAACACCATATATTTT. The encoded protein is CATSRDKGTTGNTIYF.

The chain carries TRBV7-7 and TRBJ2-7; 7 nucleotides align to TRBD1. This CDR3 has 13 residues. The J segment lost 7 bases and the V segment lost 4 bases, leaving 7 bases of the junction unmatched. Germline V gene sequence: CDR1 SSHAT, CDR2 FNYEAQ (reference sequence). The CDR3 DNA reads TGTGCCAGCAGCTCGTTACAGGGGCGGGAGCAGTACTTC. Its translation is CASSSLQGREQYF. Using reference TRBV7-7 and TRBJ2-7 for the parts outside the CDR3, the full variable domain is GAGVSQSPRYKVTKRGQDVTLRCDPISSHATLYWYQQALGQGPEFLTYFNYEAQPDKSGLPSDRFSAERPEGSISTLTIQRTEQRDSAMYRCASSSLQGREQYFGPGTRLTVT.

This chain joins TRBV2 and TRBJ2-2, with TRBD2 matching over 10 bases. The CDR3 is 16 residues long. The junction had 6 bases not matched to a gene; V was cut back by 2 bases and J by 6 bases. CDR1 SNHLY and CDR2 FYNNEI come from the germline V gene. The CDR3 coding sequence is TGTGCCAGCAGTGAAACCAGCGGGAGGGCCGCCGGGGAGCTGTTTTTT. This codes for CASSETSGRAAGELFF.